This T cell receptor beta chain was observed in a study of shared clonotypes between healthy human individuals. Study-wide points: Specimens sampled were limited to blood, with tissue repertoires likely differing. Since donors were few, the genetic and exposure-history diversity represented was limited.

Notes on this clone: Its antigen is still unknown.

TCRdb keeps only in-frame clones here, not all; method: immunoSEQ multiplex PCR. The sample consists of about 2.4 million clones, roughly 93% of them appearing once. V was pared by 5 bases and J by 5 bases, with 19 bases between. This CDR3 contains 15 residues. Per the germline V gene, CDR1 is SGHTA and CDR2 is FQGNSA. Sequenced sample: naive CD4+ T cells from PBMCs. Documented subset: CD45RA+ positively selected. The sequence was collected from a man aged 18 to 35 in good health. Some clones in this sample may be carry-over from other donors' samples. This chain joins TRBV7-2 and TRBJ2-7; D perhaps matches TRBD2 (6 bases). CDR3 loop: CASSPRTRGWDEQYF. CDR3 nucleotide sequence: TGTGCCAGCAGCCCAAGGACGCGGGGTTGGGACGAGCAGTACTTC.